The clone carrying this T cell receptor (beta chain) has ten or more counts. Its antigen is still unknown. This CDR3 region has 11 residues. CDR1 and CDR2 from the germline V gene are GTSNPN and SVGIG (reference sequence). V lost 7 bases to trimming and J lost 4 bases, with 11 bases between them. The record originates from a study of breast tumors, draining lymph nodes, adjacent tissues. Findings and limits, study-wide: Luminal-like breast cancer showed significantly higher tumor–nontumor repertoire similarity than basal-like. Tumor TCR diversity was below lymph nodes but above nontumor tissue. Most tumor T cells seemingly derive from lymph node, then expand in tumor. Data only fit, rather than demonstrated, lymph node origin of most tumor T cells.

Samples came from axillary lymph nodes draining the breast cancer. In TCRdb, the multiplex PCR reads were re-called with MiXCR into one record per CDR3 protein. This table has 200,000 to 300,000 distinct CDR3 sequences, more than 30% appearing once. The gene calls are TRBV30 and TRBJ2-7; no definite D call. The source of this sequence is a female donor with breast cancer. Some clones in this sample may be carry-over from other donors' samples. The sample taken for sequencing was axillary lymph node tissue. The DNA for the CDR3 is TGTGCCTCCGGTGGTGAATACGAGCAGTACTTC. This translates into CASGGEYEQYF.